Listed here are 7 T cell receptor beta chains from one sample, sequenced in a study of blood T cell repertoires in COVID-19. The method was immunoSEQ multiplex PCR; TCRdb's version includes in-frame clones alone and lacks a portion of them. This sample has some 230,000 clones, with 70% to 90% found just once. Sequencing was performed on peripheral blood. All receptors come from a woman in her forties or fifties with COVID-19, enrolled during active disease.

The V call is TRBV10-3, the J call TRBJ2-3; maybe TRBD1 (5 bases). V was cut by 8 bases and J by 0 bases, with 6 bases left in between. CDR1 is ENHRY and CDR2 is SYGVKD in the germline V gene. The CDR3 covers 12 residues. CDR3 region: CAIQGSTDTQYF. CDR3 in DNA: TGTGCCATCCAGGGTAGCACAGATACGCAGTATTTT.

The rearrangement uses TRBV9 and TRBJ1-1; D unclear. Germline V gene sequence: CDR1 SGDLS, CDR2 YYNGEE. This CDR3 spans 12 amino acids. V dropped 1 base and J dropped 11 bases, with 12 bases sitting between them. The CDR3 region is CASSVRELGAFF. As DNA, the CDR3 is TGTGCCAGCAGCGTAAGGGAGCTAGGGGCTTTCTTT.

CDR3: CATSDPRVPSGGLNEQFF. The CDR3 DNA reads as TGTGCCACCAGTGACCCTCGGGTTCCTAGCGGGGGCCTAAATGAGCAGTTCTTC. This chain links TRBV24-1 with TRBJ2-1, with TRBD2 matching 10 bases. Germline lookup yields CDR1 KGHDR and CDR2 SFDVKD. The CDR3 consists of 18 residues. V shed 4 bases and J 7 bases; nucleotides not matched to a gene: 15.

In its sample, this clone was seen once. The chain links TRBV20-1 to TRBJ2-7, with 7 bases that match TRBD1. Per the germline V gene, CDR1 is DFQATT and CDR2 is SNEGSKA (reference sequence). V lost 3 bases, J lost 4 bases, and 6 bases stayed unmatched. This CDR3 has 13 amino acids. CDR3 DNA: TGCAGTGCTAGTCGGGACAGAGCTTACGAGCAGTACTTC. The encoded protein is CSASRDRAYEQYF.

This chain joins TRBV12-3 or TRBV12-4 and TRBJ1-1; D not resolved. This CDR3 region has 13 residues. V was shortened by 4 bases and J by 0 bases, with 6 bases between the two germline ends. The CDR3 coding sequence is TGTGCCAGCAGTTCCAACTTGAACACTGAAGCTTTCTTT. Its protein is CASSSNLNTEAFF.

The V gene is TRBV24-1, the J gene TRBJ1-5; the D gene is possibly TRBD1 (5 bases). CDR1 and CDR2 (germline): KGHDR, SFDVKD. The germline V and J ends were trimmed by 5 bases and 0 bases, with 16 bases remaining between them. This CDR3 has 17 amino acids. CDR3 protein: CATSGYGRTYSNQPQHF. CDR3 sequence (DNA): TGTGCCACCAGTGGGTACGGTCGGACATATAGCAATCAGCCCCAGCATTTT.

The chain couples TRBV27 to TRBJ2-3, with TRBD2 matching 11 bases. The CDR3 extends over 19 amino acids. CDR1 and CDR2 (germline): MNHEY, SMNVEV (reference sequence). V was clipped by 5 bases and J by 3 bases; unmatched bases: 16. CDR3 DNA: TGTGCCAGCAGTCGAAGGCCTCTAGCGGGGGGCGGAGGGACAGATACGCAGTATTTT. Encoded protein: CASSRRPLAGGGGTDTQYF.